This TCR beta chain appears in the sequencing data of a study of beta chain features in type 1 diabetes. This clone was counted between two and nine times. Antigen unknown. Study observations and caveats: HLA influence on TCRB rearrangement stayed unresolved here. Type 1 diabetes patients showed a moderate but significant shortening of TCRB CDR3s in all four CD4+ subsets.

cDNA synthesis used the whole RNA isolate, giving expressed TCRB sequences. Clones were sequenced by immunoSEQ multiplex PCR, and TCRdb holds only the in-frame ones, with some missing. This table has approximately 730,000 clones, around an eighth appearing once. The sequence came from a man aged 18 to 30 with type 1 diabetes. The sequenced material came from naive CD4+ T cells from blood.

The CDR3 sequence: CASSYVQGYTF. CDR3 nucleotide sequence: TGTGCCAGCAGTTACGTCCAGGGCTACACCTTC. This chain links TRBV6-6 with TRBJ1-2; no clear D. Germline loops: CDR1 MNHNY, CDR2 SVGAGI (reference sequence). The CDR3 sequence is 11 residues long. The V gene lost 2 bases and the J gene lost 8 bases, with 6 bases spanning the gap.